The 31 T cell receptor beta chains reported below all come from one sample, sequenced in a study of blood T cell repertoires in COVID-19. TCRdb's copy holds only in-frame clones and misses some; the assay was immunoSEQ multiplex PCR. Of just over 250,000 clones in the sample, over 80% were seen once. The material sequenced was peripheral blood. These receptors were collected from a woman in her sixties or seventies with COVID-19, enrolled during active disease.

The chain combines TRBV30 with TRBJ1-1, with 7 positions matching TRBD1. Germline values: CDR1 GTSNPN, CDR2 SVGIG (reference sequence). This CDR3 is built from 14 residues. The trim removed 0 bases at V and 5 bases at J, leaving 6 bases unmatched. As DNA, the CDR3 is TGTGCCTGGAGTGTACGACAGGGAGGAACTGAAGCTTTCTTT. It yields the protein CAWSVRQGGTEAFF. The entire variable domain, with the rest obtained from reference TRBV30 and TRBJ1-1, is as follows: SQTIHQWPATLVQPVGSPLSLECTVEGTSNPNLYWYRQAAGRGLQLLFYSVGIGQISSEVPQNLSASRPQDRQFILSSKKLLLSDSGFYLCAWSVRQGGTEAFFGQGTRLTVV.

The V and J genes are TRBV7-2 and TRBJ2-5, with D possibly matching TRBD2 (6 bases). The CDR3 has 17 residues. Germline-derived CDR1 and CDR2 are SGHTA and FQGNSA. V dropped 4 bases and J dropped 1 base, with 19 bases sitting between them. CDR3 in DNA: TGTGCCAGCAGCTCTACTCGGGACTTGGTGATCCAAGAGACCCAGTACTTC. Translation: CASSSTRDLVIQETQYF.

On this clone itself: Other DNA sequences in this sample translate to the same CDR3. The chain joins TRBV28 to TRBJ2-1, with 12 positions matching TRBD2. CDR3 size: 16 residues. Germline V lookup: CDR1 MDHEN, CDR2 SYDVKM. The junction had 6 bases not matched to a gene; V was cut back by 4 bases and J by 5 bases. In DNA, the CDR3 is TGTGCCAGCAGTTCCCTACTAGCGGGAGGCAACAATGAGCAGTTCTTC. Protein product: CASSSLLAGGNNEQFF.

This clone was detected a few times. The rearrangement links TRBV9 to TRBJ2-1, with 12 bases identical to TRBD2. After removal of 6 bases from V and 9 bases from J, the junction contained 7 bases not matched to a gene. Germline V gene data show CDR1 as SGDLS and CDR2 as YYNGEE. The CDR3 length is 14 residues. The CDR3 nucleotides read TGTGCCAGCAACTCGGGACTAGCGGGCTCTGAGCAGTTCTTC. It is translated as CASNSGLAGSEQFF.

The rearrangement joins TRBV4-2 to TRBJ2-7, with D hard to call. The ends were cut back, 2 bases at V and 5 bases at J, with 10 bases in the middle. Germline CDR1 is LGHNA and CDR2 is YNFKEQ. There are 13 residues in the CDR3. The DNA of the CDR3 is TGTGCCAGCAGCCAACCCGGTAGCAACGAGCAGTACTTC. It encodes CASSQPGSNEQYF.

CDR3 DNA sequence: TGTGCCAGCAGCCCAGACAGAGGACAGGGGGCGAAAGAGCAGTACTTC. Its protein product is CASSPDRGQGAKEQYF. The chain has TRBV7-9 and TRBJ2-7; TRBD1 aligns across 11 bases. Germline V lookup: CDR1 SEHNR, CDR2 FQNEAQ (reference sequence). The CDR3 has 16 amino acids. J lost 7 bases, V lost 5 bases, and 13 bases had no gene match.

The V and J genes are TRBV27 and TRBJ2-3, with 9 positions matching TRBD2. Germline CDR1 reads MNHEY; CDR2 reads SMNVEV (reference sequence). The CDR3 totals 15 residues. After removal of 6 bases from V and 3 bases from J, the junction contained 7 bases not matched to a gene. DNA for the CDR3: TGTGCCAGCAGCTCTTTTAGCGGGAGTACAGATACGCAGTATTTT. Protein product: CASSSFSGSTDTQYF.

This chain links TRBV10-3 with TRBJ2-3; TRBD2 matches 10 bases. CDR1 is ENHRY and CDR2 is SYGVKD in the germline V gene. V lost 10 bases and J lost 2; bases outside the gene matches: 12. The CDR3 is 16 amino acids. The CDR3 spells CATQGRLAGNTDTQYF. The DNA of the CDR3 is TGTGCCACCCAGGGACGACTAGCGGGCAACACAGATACGCAGTATTTT.

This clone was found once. The chain's CDR3 is CAWSVAGSGYGYTF. The CDR3 bases are TGTGCCTGGAGTGTAGCGGGTTCTGGCTATGGCTACACCTTC. V usage is TRBV30 and J usage is TRBJ1-2, with no clear D. The CDR3 covers 14 residues. Germline loops: CDR1 GTSNPN, CDR2 SVGIG (reference sequence). V dropped 0 bases and J dropped 4 bases, with 12 bases sitting between them. The variable domain in full, completed from reference TRBV30 and TRBJ1-2, reads SQTIHQWPATLVQPVGSPLSLECTVEGTSNPNLYWYRQAAGRGLQLLFYSVGIGQISSEVPQNLSASRPQDRQFILSSKKLLLSDSGFYLCAWSVAGSGYGYTFGSGTRLTVV.

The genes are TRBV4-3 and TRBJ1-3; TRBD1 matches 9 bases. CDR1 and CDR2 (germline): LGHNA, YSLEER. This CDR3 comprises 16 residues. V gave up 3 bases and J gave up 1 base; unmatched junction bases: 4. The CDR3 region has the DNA TGCGCCAGCAGCCAGGTACAGGGGGCATCTGGAAACACCATATATTTT. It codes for CASSQVQGASGNTIYF.

The CDR3: CASSLDRLTGAQYF. The CDR3 DNA sequence: TGCGCCAGCAGCTTGGACAGACTTACGGGGGCCCAGTACTTC. V and J are TRBV5-1 and TRBJ2-5; D is possibly TRBD2 (6 bases). CDR1 and CDR2 (germline): SGHRS, YFSETQ. The CDR3 extends over 14 amino acids. V was cut by 0 bases and J by 9 bases, with 15 bases left in between.

The CDR3 DNA reads TGTGCCAGCCTACCACAGGGTAACACTGAAGCTTTCTTT. Protein: CASLPQGNTEAFF. V gene TRBV27 combines with J gene TRBJ1-1, with TRBD1 as a possible D gene (6 bases). Germline V gene lookup returns CDR1 MNHEY and CDR2 SMNVEV (reference sequence). Trimming left V 8 bases short and J 2 bases short, with 12 bases between. CDR3 length: 13 residues.

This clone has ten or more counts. CDR3: CASSPSSTVFDIQYF. DNA for the CDR3: TGTGCCAGCAGTCCTTCTTCGACAGTCTTTGACATTCAGTACTTC. V gene TRBV6-6 combines with J gene TRBJ2-4, with D possibly being TRBD1 (5 bases). V dropped 5 bases and J dropped 8 bases, with 19 bases sitting between them. CDR1 and CDR2 from the germline V gene are MNHNY and SVGAGI (reference sequence). The CDR3 covers 15 residues.

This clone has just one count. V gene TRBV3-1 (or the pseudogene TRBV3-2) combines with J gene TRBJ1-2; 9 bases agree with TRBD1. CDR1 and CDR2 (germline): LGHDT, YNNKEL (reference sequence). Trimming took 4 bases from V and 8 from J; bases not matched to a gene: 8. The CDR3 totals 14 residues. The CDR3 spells CASSPTGTGLGYTF. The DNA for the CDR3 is TGTGCCAGCAGCCCCACCGGGACAGGGTTAGGCTACACCTTC.

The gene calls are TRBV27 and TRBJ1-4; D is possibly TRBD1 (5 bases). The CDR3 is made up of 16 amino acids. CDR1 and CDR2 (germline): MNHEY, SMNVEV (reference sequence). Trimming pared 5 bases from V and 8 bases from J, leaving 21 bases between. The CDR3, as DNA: TGTGCCAGCAGTCAGACCCGGACACTAGCAGGGGAAAAACTGTTTTTT. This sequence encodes CASSQTRTLAGEKLFF.

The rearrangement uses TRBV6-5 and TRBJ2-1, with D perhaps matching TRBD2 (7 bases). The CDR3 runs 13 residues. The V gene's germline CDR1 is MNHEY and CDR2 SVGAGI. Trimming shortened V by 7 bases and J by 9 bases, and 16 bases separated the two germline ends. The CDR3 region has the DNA TGTGCCAGCAACGTCGGGGGGCACGGTGAGCAGTTCTTC. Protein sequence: CASNVGGHGEQFF.

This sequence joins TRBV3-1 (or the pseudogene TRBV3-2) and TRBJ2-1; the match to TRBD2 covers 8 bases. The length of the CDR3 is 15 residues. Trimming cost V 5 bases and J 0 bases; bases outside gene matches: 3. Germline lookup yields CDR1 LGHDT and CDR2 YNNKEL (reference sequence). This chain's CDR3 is CASSMSGGSYNEQFF. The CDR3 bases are TGTGCCAGCAGCATGAGCGGGGGCTCCTACAATGAGCAGTTCTTC.

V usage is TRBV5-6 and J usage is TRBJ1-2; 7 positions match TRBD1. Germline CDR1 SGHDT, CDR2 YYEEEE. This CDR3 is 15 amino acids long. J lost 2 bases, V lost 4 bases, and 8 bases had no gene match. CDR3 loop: CASSGWDRSNYGYTF. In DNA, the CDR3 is TGTGCCAGCAGCGGATGGGACAGATCAAACTATGGCTACACCTTC. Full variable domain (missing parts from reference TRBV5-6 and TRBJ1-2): DAGVTQSPTHLIKTRGQQVTLRCSPKSGHDTVSWYQQALGQGPQFIFQYYEEEERQRGNFPDRFSGHQFPNYSSELNVNALLLGDSALYLCASSGWDRSNYGYTFGSGTRLTVV.

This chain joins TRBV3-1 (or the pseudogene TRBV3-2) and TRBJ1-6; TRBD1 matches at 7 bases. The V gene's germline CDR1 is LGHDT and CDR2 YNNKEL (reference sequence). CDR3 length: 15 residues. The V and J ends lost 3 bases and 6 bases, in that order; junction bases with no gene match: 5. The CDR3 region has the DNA TGTGCCAGCAGCCACAGGGGGGATCTTAATTCACCCCTCCACTTT. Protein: CASSHRGDLNSPLHF.

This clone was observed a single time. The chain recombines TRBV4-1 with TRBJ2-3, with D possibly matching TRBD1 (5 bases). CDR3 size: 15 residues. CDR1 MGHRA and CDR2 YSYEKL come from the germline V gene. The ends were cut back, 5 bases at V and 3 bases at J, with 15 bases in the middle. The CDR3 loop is CASSSQSRVTDTQYF. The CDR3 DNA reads TGCGCCAGCAGCTCTCAGAGCAGGGTTACAGATACGCAGTATTTT.

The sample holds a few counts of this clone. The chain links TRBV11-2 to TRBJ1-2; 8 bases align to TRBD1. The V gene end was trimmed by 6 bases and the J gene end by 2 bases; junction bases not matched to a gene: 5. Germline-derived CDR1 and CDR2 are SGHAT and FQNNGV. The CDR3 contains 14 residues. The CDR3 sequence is CASRQTGANYGYTF. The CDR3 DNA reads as TGTGCCAGCAGGCAGACAGGGGCCAACTATGGCTACACCTTC.

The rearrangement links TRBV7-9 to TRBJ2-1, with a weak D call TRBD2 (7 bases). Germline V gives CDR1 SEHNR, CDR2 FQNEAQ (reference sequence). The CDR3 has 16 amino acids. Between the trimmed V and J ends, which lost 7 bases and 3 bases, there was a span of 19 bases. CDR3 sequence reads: CASTNGRGGGYNEQFF. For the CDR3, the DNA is TGTGCCAGCACCAACGGGCGGGGAGGGGGCTACAATGAGCAGTTCTTC.

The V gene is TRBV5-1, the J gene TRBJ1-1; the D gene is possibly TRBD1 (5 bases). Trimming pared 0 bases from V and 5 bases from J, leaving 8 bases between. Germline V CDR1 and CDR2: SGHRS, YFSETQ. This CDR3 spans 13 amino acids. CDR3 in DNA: TGCGCCAGCAGCTTGGCCAGGGCTACTGAAGCTTTCTTT. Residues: CASSLARATEAFF.

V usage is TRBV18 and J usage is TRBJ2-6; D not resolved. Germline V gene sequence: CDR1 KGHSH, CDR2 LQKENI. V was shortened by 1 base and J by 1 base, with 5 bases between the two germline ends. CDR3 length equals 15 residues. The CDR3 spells CASSPLPSGANVLTF. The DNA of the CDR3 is TGTGCCAGCTCACCACTTCCATCTGGGGCCAACGTCCTGACTTTC.

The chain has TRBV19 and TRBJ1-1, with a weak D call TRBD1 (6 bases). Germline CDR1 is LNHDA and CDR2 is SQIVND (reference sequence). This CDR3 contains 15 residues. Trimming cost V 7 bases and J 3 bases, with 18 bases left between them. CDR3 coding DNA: TGTGCCAGTACCCCGAGGGGGGGGGCGCACACTGAAGCTTTCTTT. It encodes CASTPRGGAHTEAFF.

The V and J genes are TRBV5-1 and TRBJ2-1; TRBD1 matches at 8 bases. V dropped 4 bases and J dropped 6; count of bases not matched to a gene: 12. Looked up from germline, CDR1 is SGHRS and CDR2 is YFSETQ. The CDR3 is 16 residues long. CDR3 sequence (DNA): TGCGCCAGCAGCGCAGGACAGGGTTTGGGTATCAATGAGCAGTTCTTC. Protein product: CASSAGQGLGINEQFF.

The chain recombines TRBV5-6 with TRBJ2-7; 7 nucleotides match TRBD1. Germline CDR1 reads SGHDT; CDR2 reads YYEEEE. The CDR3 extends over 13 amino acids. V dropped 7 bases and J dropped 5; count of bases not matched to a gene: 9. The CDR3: CASGRQGSDEQYF. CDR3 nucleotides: TGTGCCAGCGGCCGACAGGGATCAGACGAGCAGTACTTC.

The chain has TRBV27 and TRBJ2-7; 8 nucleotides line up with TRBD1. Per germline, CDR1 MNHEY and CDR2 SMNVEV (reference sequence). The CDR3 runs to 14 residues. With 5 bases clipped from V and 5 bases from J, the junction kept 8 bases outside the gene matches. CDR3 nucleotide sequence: TGTGCCAGCAGTCCCGGGACAGGTTACAACGAGCAGTACTTC. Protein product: CASSPGTGYNEQYF.

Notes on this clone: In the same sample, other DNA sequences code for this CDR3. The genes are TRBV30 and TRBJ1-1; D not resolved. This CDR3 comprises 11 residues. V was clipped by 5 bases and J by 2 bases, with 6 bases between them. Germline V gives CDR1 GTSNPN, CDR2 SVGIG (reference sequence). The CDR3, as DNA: TGTGCCTGGGGCCTTAACACTGAAGCTTTCTTT. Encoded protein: CAWGLNTEAFF.

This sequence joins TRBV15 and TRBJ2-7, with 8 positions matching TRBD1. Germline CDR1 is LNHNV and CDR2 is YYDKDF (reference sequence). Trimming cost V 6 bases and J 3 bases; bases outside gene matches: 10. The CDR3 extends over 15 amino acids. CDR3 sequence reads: CATRAGTGSIYEQYF. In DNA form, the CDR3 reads TGTGCCACCAGAGCTGGGACAGGTTCTATCTACGAGCAGTACTTC.

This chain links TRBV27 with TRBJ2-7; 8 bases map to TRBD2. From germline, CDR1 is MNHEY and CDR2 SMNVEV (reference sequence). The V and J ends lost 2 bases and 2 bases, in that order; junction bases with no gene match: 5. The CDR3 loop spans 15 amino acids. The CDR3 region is CASSLGTSGAYEQYF. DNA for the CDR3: TGTGCCAGCAGTTTAGGTACTAGCGGAGCCTACGAGCAGTACTTC.